These 11 T cell receptor beta chains came from one sample sequenced in a study of spatial heterogeneity in lung cancer. General study results and limits: For expanded intratumoral alpha and beta TCRs, counts tracked tumor mutation counts.

From the 5' RACE reads, TCRdb called clonotypes with MiXCR, one entry per CDR3 protein. This sample has about 6,400 distinct CDR3 sequences, with about 6.7% found just once. Time point specified: sample taken at primary tumor resection. These receptors are not linked to any known antigen. The specimen comprised lung tumor tissue, sampled at surgery. The receptor source for this set is a male donor with early-stage non-small cell lung cancer.

This clonotype is medium-sized in the sample. In DNA form, the CDR3 reads TGTGCCAGCAGTTTTTTAACAGGGGGCTGGGAGACCCAGTACTTC. Translation gives CASSFLTGGWETQYF. The chain recombines TRBV12-3 or TRBV12-4 with TRBJ2-5; TRBD1 matches at 9 bases. Losses at the gene ends were 3 bases for V and 5 bases for J; bases not matched to a gene: 7. The CDR3 totals 15 residues.

Relative to its sample, this clonotype is medium-sized. The chain links TRBV11-2 to TRBJ2-4, with 9 bases fitting TRBD2. The V segment lost 4 bases and the J segment 4 bases; nucleotides outside the gene matches: 2. This CDR3 contains 14 residues. Germline V gene lookup returns CDR1 SGHAT and CDR2 FQNNGV. In nucleotides, the CDR3 is TGTGCCAGCAGCTCAACTAGCGGGAAAAACATTCAGTACTTC. It is translated as CASSSTSGKNIQYF.

The chain employs TRBV12-3 or TRBV12-4 and TRBJ1-2; maybe TRBD1 (5 bases). There are 16 residues in the CDR3. Deletions cut 2 bases from V and 4 bases from J, with 17 bases between. The CDR3 nucleotides read TGTGCCAGCAGTTTAAAAGCACAAGGCCAGGGCTATGGCTACACCTTC. Amino acid sequence: CASSLKAQGQGYGYTF.

This clonotype came up many times. The chain combines TRBV29-1 with TRBJ2-1; 7 bases align to TRBD1. The CDR3 is 11 residues long. Looked up from germline, CDR1 is SQVTM and CDR2 is ANQGSEA. V trimming: 7 bases; J trimming: 9 bases; junction bases outside the gene matches: 6. CDR3 region: CSGQGPGEQFF. The CDR3 DNA reads as TGCAGCGGACAGGGTCCGGGTGAGCAGTTCTTC.

This clonotype was picked up many times. The chain links TRBV29-1 to TRBJ2-1; D is ambiguous. The CDR3 is made up of 12 amino acids. Trimming left V 8 bases short and J 10 bases short, with 18 bases between. The V gene's germline CDR1 is SQVTM and CDR2 ANQGSEA. CDR3 residues: CSLPNPQREQFF. The CDR3, as DNA: TGCAGCCTCCCGAATCCGCAAAGAGAGCAGTTCTTC.

In its sample, this clonotype was seen many times. The chain has TRBV20-1 and TRBJ1-5; D ambiguous. Trimming pared 8 bases from V and 4 bases from J, leaving 21 bases between. CDR3 length: 15 residues. Looked up from germline, CDR1 is DFQATT and CDR2 is SNEGSKA (reference sequence). The CDR3 here is CSSTPRETGNQPQHF. The CDR3 DNA follows: TGCAGTTCGACCCCCCGAGAGACTGGGAATCAGCCCCAGCATTTT.

In its sample, this clonotype was seen many times. An end of the junction does not agree with germline; a read error may underlie this. The gene calls are TRBV20-1 and TRBJ2-1, with 9 bases that match TRBD1. CDR1 and CDR2 from the germline V gene are DFQATT and SNEGSKA (reference sequence). This CDR3 region has 14 residues. CDR3 protein: CSARTGTGNIELFF. CDR3 nucleotides: TGCAGTGCTAGAACCGGGACAGGGAATATCGAGCTGTTCTTC.

This clonotype is labeled as medium-sized. J is TRBJ1-1 and V is TRBV5-5, with D unresolved. The germline V gene encodes CDR1 SGHKS and CDR2 YYEKEE (reference sequence). This CDR3 spans 12 amino acids. V was cut by 2 bases and J by 3 bases, with 5 bases left in between. CDR3: CASSFGDTEAFF. The CDR3 nucleotides read TGTGCCAGCAGCTTTGGGGACACTGAAGCTTTCTTT.

This clonotype was detected ten times or more. V gene TRBV6-1 combines with J gene TRBJ2-2, with 10 positions matching TRBD2. Germline V gene lookup returns CDR1 MNHNS and CDR2 SASEGT. The CDR3 sequence is 14 residues long. After removal of 6 bases from V and 6 bases from J, the junction contained 4 bases not matched to a gene. In DNA, the CDR3 is TGTGCCAGCAGCCTCAGCGGGAGGGCCGGGGAGCTGTTTTTT. Residues: CASSLSGRAGELFF.

This clonotype counts as medium-sized. V and J are TRBV25-1 and TRBJ2-2, with 8 bases identical to TRBD1. This CDR3 has 13 amino acids. Germline trimming cut 6 bases from V and 7 bases from J; bases unmatched to any gene: 4. Per the germline V gene, CDR1 is MGHDK and CDR2 is SYGVNS. CDR3: CASRNTGGGELFF. CDR3 bases: TGTGCCAGCAGAAATACAGGGGGCGGGGAGCTGTTTTTT.

This clonotype was seen repeatedly, ten times or more. The chain is built from TRBV3-1 and TRBJ2-7; TRBD1 matches at 7 bases. The CDR3 is made up of 12 amino acids. The trim removed 6 bases at V and 1 base at J, leaving 0 bases unmatched. Germline V gene data show CDR1 as LGHDT and CDR2 as YNNKEL (reference sequence). The CDR3 DNA sequence: TGTGCCAGCAGGGGACAGTCCTACGAGCAGTACTTC. Protein product: CASRGQSYEQYF.